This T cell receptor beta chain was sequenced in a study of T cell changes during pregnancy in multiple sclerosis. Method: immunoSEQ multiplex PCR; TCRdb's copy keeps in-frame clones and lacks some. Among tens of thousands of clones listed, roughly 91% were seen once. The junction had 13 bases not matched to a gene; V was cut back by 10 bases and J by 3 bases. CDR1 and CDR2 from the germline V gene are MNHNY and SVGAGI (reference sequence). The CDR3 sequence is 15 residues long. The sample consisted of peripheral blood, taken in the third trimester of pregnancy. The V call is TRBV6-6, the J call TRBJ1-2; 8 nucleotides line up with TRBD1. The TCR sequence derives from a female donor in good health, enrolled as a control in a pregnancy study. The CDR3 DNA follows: TGTGCCACCACCGAACCCGGACAGGGTTACTATGGCTACACCTTC. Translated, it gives CATTEPGQGYYGYTF.